This TCR beta chain originates from a study of technical replicates of blood from several donors (dated by TCRdb to about 2017). Concerning this clone itself: It lacks a known antigen. Base qualities are not provided; no much larger clone lies one nucleotide away.

The protocol used for the library was the immunoSEQ multiplex PCR assay. Held by TCRdb, this immuneACCESS table contains in-frame sequences only and omits some clones. Under half of the omission traces to an unresolved V gene where checked; the cause of the rest is unknown. In this sample the table shows more than 75,000 clones, about 94% of which occur a single time. The ten most abundant clones make up about 0.37% of the sample. CDR1 and CDR2 are drawn from the germline V gene: SGDLS, YYNGEE. V gives up 0 bases and J gives up 0 bases, and the segment between their germline ends measures 6 bases. The CDR3 sequence holds 15 residues, the cysteine and phenylalanine included. Only CDR3 DNA remains: 45 bases, in frame from the first base.

Recombination joined TRBV9 with TRBJ2-2; TRBD2 could be the D gene, as 5 bases match. The TCR was taken from a human donor in good health. The sequencing sample was made of T cells isolated from PBMCs. The sequenced DNA is TGTGCCAGCAGCGTAGCGGAGGCGAACACCGGGGAGCTGTTTTTT. The translation is CASSVAEANTGELFF.